Listed here are 21 T cell receptor beta chains from one sample, sequenced in a study of CD8 T cells in ankylosing spondylitis. Study-wide results and limits: Seemingly characteristic of ankylosing spondylitis blood was a TCR beta motif consisting of about 8 highly homologous variants.

What these receptors recognize is not known. TCRdb re-called the 5' RACE reads through MiXCR, storing one row per CDR3 protein. This sample has about 800,000 distinct CDR3 sequences, with 12% found just once. Sequencing used blood, either unsorted or a sorted T cell fraction (not recorded which). Receptors were obtained from a male donor with ankylosing spondylitis.

This clonotype was found a few times. V gene TRBV18 combines with J gene TRBJ2-1; TRBD2 matches 12 bases. The CDR3 sequence is 15 residues long. The trim removed 4 bases at V and 7 bases at J, leaving 5 bases unmatched. The germline V gene has CDR1 KGHSH and CDR2 LQKENI. CDR3 loop: CASSQSGTSGNEQFF. The CDR3 bases are TGTGCCAGCTCACAGTCCGGGACTAGCGGGAATGAGCAGTTCTTC.

This chain uses TRBV25-1 with TRBJ2-1, with D maybe TRBD1 (6 bases). The CDR3 is made up of 16 amino acids. The germline V and J ends were trimmed by 1 base and 3 bases, with 13 bases remaining between them. The germline CDR1 and CDR2 sequences are MGHDK and SYGVNS. CDR3 sequence (DNA): TGTGCCAGCAGTGAATCCGGAAAGGGGGACTACAATGAGCAGTTCTTC. Translated, it gives CASSESGKGDYNEQFF.

This clonotype was detected ten times or more. The chain has TRBV7-2 and TRBJ1-5; a weak D match, TRBD1 (5 bases). CDR3 length equals 13 residues. V dropped 8 bases and J dropped 3 bases, with 11 bases sitting between them. The germline gives CDR1 SGHTA, CDR2 FQGNSA. The CDR3 bases are TGTGCCAGCGGGGGTAGGGCCAATCAGCCCCAGCATTTT. Its translation is CASGGRANQPQHF.

In this sample, this clonotype turned up a few times. The rearrangement joins TRBV9 to TRBJ2-7, with 7 nucleotides matching TRBD1. From germline, CDR1 is SGDLS and CDR2 YYNGEE. Trimming cost V 0 bases and J 7 bases; bases outside gene matches: 4. There are 13 residues in the CDR3. The CDR3 sequence: CASSVVGRGEQYF. In DNA, the CDR3 is TGTGCCAGCAGCGTAGTGGGCAGGGGGGAGCAGTACTTC.

The chain links TRBV5-1 to TRBJ2-3; D call uncertain. The germline V and J ends were trimmed by 0 bases and 2 bases, with 10 bases remaining between them. CDR3 size: 15 residues. Germline V gives CDR1 SGHRS, CDR2 YFSETQ. The CDR3 loop reads CASSLVGYNTDTQYF. The DNA of the CDR3 is TGCGCCAGCAGCTTGGTTGGGTACAACACAGATACGCAGTATTTT.

This clonotype was counted between two and nine times. Sequence at one end of the junction differs from germline and may be a read error. The J gene is TRBJ2-1, the V gene TRBV7-6; unclear D gene. The CDR3 is 15 residues long. CDR1 SGHVS and CDR2 FNYEAQ come from the germline V gene. CDR3 loop: CASSVAPAAYNEQFF. CDR3 in DNA: TGTGCCAGCAGCGTAGCCCCGGCAGCCTACAATGAGCAGTTCTTC.

The rearrangement joins TRBV12-3 or TRBV12-4 to TRBJ2-3; tentatively, D is TRBD1 (6 bases). Trimming took 7 bases from V and 2 from J, leaving 10 bases between them. The CDR3 length is 13 residues. The CDR3 region is CASNGQSTDTQYF. Here the CDR3 DNA reads TGTGCCAGCAACGGACAGTCCACAGATACGCAGTATTTT.

V and J are TRBV6-1 and TRBJ2-3; 12 positions match TRBD2. Germline CDR1 reads MNHNS; CDR2 reads SASEGT. The CDR3 is made up of 14 amino acids. The junction had 3 bases not matched to a gene; V was cut back by 6 bases and J by 5 bases. As DNA, the CDR3 is TGTGCCAGCAGCCGACTAGCGGGAGAAGATACGCAGTATTTT. Translating gives CASSRLAGEDTQYF.

This clonotype was seen only a few times. The V call is TRBV12-3 or TRBV12-4, the J call TRBJ1-1; D uncertain. The CDR3 consists of 12 residues. V was clipped by 0 bases and J by 7 bases, with 6 bases between them. For the CDR3, the DNA is TGTGCCAGCAGTTTAGCGCTGCTTGAAGCTTTCTTT. Translated, it gives CASSLALLEAFF.

This clonotype appeared a few times. The chain carries TRBV4-3 and TRBJ2-2; D is unresolved. Germline CDR1 is LGHNA and CDR2 is YSLEER. This CDR3 region has 15 residues. V lost 0 bases and J 4 bases, leaving 9 bases between the germline ends. This chain's CDR3 is CASSQEWTVTGELFF. DNA for the CDR3: TGCGCCAGCAGCCAAGAATGGACGGTCACCGGGGAGCTGTTTTTT.

This chain uses TRBV20-1 with TRBJ1-1; 7 bases are a match to TRBD1. Germline lookup yields CDR1 DFQATT and CDR2 SNEGSKA (reference sequence). The CDR3 is 14 amino acids. J lost 6 bases, V lost 5 bases, and 12 bases had no gene match. CDR3 in amino acids: CSAFTGEVKSEAFF. The DNA of the CDR3 is TGCAGTGCTTTTACAGGGGAAGTGAAATCTGAAGCTTTCTTT.

This rearrangement joins TRBV7-9 to TRBJ2-3; tentative D call: TRBD2 (6 bases). Germline V gives CDR1 SEHNR, CDR2 FQNEAQ (reference sequence). This CDR3 is 14 amino acids long. V was cut by 4 bases and J by 7 bases, with 15 bases left in between. The CDR3: CASSSPSGRHTQYF. The CDR3 DNA reads as TGTGCCAGCAGCTCTCCCAGCGGGCGGCATACGCAGTATTTT.

This clonotype was counted between two and nine times. This rearrangement joins TRBV10-3 to TRBJ1-1, with D possibly being TRBD1 (6 bases). The CDR3 runs 14 residues. The V gene lost 4 bases and the J gene lost 0 bases, with 9 bases spanning the gap. Germline V lookup: CDR1 ENHRY, CDR2 SYGVKD. Here the CDR3 DNA reads TGTGCCATCAGTGGAGGGGGGCTGAACACTGAAGCTTTCTTT. It encodes CAISGGGLNTEAFF.

The chain recombines TRBV25-1 with TRBJ2-2; D is unresolved. The germline CDR1 and CDR2 sequences are MGHDK and SYGVNS. The V end lost 5 bases, the J end lost 1 base, and 8 bases lay between the germline ends. This CDR3 is built from 14 residues. The CDR3: CASSRLQNTGELFF. CDR3 DNA sequence: TGTGCCAGCAGTCGCCTTCAGAACACCGGGGAGCTGTTTTTT.

With regard to this clonotype: Being one base from a much bigger clone, this may be a read error. The chain has TRBV5-1 and TRBJ2-5; tentative D call: TRBD1 (5 bases). The germline V gene encodes CDR1 SGHRS and CDR2 YFSETQ. Deletions cut 8 bases from V and 0 bases from J, with 11 bases between. The CDR3 sequence is 13 residues long. The CDR3 protein is CARSPGYQETQYF. The DNA for the CDR3 is TGCGCCAGGAGTCCAGGGTACCAAGAGACCCAGTACTTC.

This clonotype appeared a few times. CDR3 residues: CTLRSGFSTDTQYF. The DNA for the CDR3 is TGCACCCTGCGTAGCGGGTTTAGCACAGATACGCAGTATTTT. The genes are TRBV20-1 and TRBJ2-3; 7 nucleotides align to TRBD2. CDR3 length equals 14 residues. Germline V gives CDR1 DFQATT, CDR2 SNEGSKA (reference sequence).

The V and J genes are TRBV6-5 and TRBJ1-1; D is uncertain. Germline V gene sequence: CDR1 MNHEY, CDR2 SVGAGI. This CDR3 spans 15 amino acids. The ends were cut back, 2 bases at V and 2 bases at J, with 12 bases in the middle. The CDR3 bases are TGTGCCAGCAGTTACGGGAATCTGGGCAACACTGAAGCTTTCTTT. It codes for CASSYGNLGNTEAFF.

In its sample, this clonotype was seen a few times. V usage is TRBV25-1 and J usage is TRBJ2-2, with TRBD1 as a possible D gene (5 bases). Germline values: CDR1 MGHDK, CDR2 SYGVNS. Trimming took 3 bases from V and 7 from J, leaving 9 bases between them. There are 13 residues in the CDR3. The CDR3 protein is CASSDRGNGELFF. CDR3 nucleotides: TGTGCCAGCAGTGATAGGGGTAACGGGGAGCTGTTTTTT.

This clonotype was found a few times. The chain is built from TRBV5-1 and TRBJ1-6; D is uncertain. V shed 2 bases and J shed 3 bases, with 6 bases lying between them. The CDR3 has 14 residues. Germline V gene lookup returns CDR1 SGHRS and CDR2 YFSETQ. CDR3 sequence: CASSFRDYNSPLHF. DNA for the CDR3: TGCGCCAGCAGCTTCCGGGACTATAATTCACCCCTCCACTTT.

In this sample, this clonotype turned up a few times. The chain has TRBV7-2 and TRBJ1-2, with D perhaps TRBD1 (5 bases). The V end was cut by 5 bases, the J end by 0 bases, with 16 bases between. From germline, CDR1 is SGHTA and CDR2 FQGNSA. This CDR3 region has 16 residues. The CDR3 region has the DNA TGTGCCAGCAGCCACTTGGGGGTCCAAACTAACTATGGCTACACCTTC. Amino acids: CASSHLGVQTNYGYTF.

V is TRBV12-3 or TRBV12-4 and J is TRBJ2-5, with a possible D match to TRBD2 (7 bases). Trimming pared 1 base from V and 7 bases from J, leaving 16 bases between. This CDR3 contains 15 residues. The CDR3 spells CASSLEWGGRGTQYF. The CDR3 region has the DNA TGTGCCAGCAGTTTAGAGTGGGGGGGCCGGGGGACCCAGTACTTC.